The 27 T cell receptor beta chains given below trace back to one sample, sequenced in a study of blood T cell repertoires in COVID-19. Clones were read by immunoSEQ multiplex PCR, and TCRdb kept only the in-frame ones, dropping some. The sample includes approximately 68,000 clones, more than 75% of them seen just once. Sequenced material: peripheral blood. These receptors all come from a man aged 65-85 years with active or convalescent COVID-19.

The chain has TRBV3-1 (or the pseudogene TRBV3-2) and TRBJ1-2; D unresolved. V was shortened by 6 bases and J by 5 bases, with 13 bases between the two germline ends. This CDR3 has 13 amino acids. Germline V gene data show CDR1 as LGHDT and CDR2 as YNNKEL (reference sequence). In nucleotides, the CDR3 is TGTGCCAGCAGTCCCCCCGGGAGTTATGGCTACACCTTC. Translation: CASSPPGSYGYTF.

V gene TRBV19 combines with J gene TRBJ1-3, with TRBD1 as a possible D gene (6 bases). CDR1 and CDR2 from the germline V gene are LNHDA and SQIVND (reference sequence). Trimming stripped 2 bases from V and 5 bases from J, with 16 bases between. CDR3 length equals 16 residues. The CDR3 nucleotides read TGTGCCAGTAGTATACCTCAACCGGGACACAGAAACACCATATATTTT. Its translation: CASSIPQPGHRNTIYF.

This chain links TRBV10-3 with TRBJ2-7; possibly TRBD1 for D (5 bases). The CDR3 is made up of 11 amino acids. The germline CDR1 and CDR2 sequences are ENHRY and SYGVKD. Trimming removed 8 bases at V and 6 bases at J, with 11 bases between. CDR3 sequence (DNA): TGTGCCATCGGGGCTGTTAGCGAGCAGTACTTC. Amino acids: CAIGAVSEQYF.

The chain links TRBV9 to TRBJ2-3; 14 bases agree with TRBD2. The germline gives CDR1 SGDLS, CDR2 YYNGEE. This CDR3 is 16 amino acids long. With V trimmed by 3 bases and J by 6 bases, 6 bases remained unmatched. The CDR3: CASSAYGTSGSDTQYF. In DNA form, the CDR3 reads TGTGCCAGCAGCGCATATGGGACTAGCGGGAGTGATACGCAGTATTTT.

This rearrangement joins TRBV7-7 to TRBJ1-1; TRBD1 might be the D (5 bases). Germline V lookup: CDR1 SSHAT, CDR2 FNYEAQ (reference sequence). The CDR3 has 15 residues. The CDR3 spells CASAPFGGMNTEAFF. CDR3 nucleotide sequence: TGTGCTAGCGCGCCCTTCGGGGGTATGAACACTGAAGCTTTCTTT.

The table lists this clone with a few counts. The chain uses TRBV6-1 and TRBJ2-7; D possibly corresponds to TRBD2 (5 bases). V lost 3 bases and J 3 bases, leaving 12 bases between the germline ends. CDR3 length equals 14 residues. Germline CDR1 is MNHNS and CDR2 is SASEGT. CDR3 sequence: CASSEPWESYEQYF. The CDR3 nucleotides read TGTGCCAGCAGTGAGCCTTGGGAGAGCTACGAGCAGTACTTC.

This clone was recorded only once. The chain links TRBV7-9 to TRBJ2-6; 8 bases are a match to TRBD1. The CDR3 runs 17 residues. With 6 bases clipped from V and 3 bases from J, the junction kept 10 bases outside the gene matches. The germline V gene encodes CDR1 SEHNR and CDR2 FQNEAQ (reference sequence). CDR3 in amino acids: CASRPGTGIYGANVLTF. DNA for the CDR3: TGTGCCAGCAGGCCCGGGACAGGAATCTATGGGGCCAACGTCCTGACTTTC.

This clone has only a few counts. The genes are TRBV28 and TRBJ1-5; D is undetermined. The germline gives CDR1 MDHEN, CDR2 SYDVKM. CDR3 length equals 17 residues. Trimming removed 4 bases at V and 2 bases at J, with 18 bases between. CDR3 sequence reads: CASSSIRHRRGNQPQHF. The CDR3 bases are TGTGCCAGCAGTTCGATTCGACACCGTAGAGGCAATCAGCCCCAGCATTTT.

This clone was observed a handful of times. The rearrangement links TRBV21-1 to TRBJ2-3; the DNA was not used to check the table's D call, TRBD2. TRBV21-1 is assigned pseudogene status. This CDR3 contains 16 residues. The CDR3 coding sequence is TGTGCCAGCAGCAAAAGGGAGGGGGTAACTAGATATACGCAGTATTTT. Translating gives CASSKREGVTRYTQYF.

The chain has TRBV6-2 or TRBV6-3 and TRBJ1-5; D unresolved. The germline V and J ends were trimmed by 5 bases and 4 bases, with 12 bases remaining between them. Germline V gene lookup returns CDR1 MNHEY and CDR2 SVGEGT. The CDR3 runs 14 residues. CDR3: CASSPTRGNQPQHF. The DNA of the CDR3 is TGTGCCAGCAGTCCGACCCGAGGGAATCAGCCCCAGCATTTT.

The rearrangement links TRBV5-1 to TRBJ2-5; D is perhaps TRBD2 (5 bases). Between the trimmed V and J ends, which lost 3 bases and 2 bases, there was a span of 14 bases. Germline-derived CDR1 and CDR2 are SGHRS and YFSETQ. This CDR3 has 15 amino acids. The CDR3, as DNA: TGCGCCAGCAGCTCCGGACTCGACAAACAAGAGACCCAGTACTTC. Translated, it gives CASSSGLDKQETQYF.

This clone turned up a few times. V and J are TRBV5-1 and TRBJ2-1; the match to TRBD2 covers 10 bases. With V trimmed by 1 base and J by 6 bases, 7 bases remained unmatched. The germline V gene encodes CDR1 SGHRS and CDR2 YFSETQ. CDR3 length: 16 amino acids. Written as DNA, the CDR3 is TGCGCCAGCAGCTTGTTAGCGGGAGGTCTGAGCAATGAGCAGTTCTTC. Amino acids: CASSLLAGGLSNEQFF.

The rearrangement joins TRBV25-1 to TRBJ2-1; 8 bases align to TRBD2. In germline, CDR1 is MGHDK, CDR2 SYGVNS. With V trimmed by 1 base and J by 10 bases, 9 bases remained unmatched. This CDR3 contains 15 residues. CDR3 region: CASSEWGAGGGEQFF. The CDR3 region has the DNA TGTGCCAGCAGTGAATGGGGGGCGGGAGGAGGCGAGCAGTTCTTC.

The V and J genes are TRBV25-1 and TRBJ1-6, with D hard to call. Trimming took off 6 bases at V and 5 bases at J, with 8 bases between the two ends. Germline lookup yields CDR1 MGHDK and CDR2 SYGVNS. CDR3 length: 13 residues. The CDR3 region is CASRSVDNSPLHF. The CDR3 DNA follows: TGTGCCAGCAGATCGGTCGATAATTCACCCCTCCACTTT.

This rearrangement joins TRBV5-1 to TRBJ2-1, with D unclear. This CDR3 spans 12 amino acids. In germline, CDR1 is SGHRS, CDR2 YFSETQ. The germline V and J ends were trimmed by 0 bases and 7 bases, with 5 bases remaining between them. CDR3 bases: TGCGCCAGCAGCTTGGCCCAGAATGAGCAGTTCTTC. It yields the protein CASSLAQNEQFF. Based on the CDR3 plus reference TRBV5-1 and TRBJ2-1, the full variable domain is KAGVTQTPRYLIKTRGQQVTLSCSPISGHRSVSWYQQTPGQGLQFLFEYFSETQRNKGNFPGRFSGRQFSNSRSEMNVSTLELGDSALYLCASSLAQNEQFFGPGTRLTVL.

The V gene is TRBV28, the J gene TRBJ1-2, with TRBD1 identical over 8 bases. With 6 bases clipped from V and 8 bases from J, the junction kept 11 bases outside the gene matches. CDR3 length: 14 amino acids. CDR1 is MDHEN, CDR2 SYDVKM, per germline. This CDR3 reads CASRQGQGAWGYTF. DNA for the CDR3: TGTGCCAGCAGGCAAGGGCAGGGGGCATGGGGCTACACCTTC.

In this sample, this clone turned up once. This sequence joins TRBV28 and TRBJ2-6; 10 bases map to TRBD2. The CDR3 contains 17 residues. V lost 6 bases and J lost 2; bases outside the gene matches: 7. Germline V gene sequence: CDR1 MDHEN, CDR2 SYDVKM. The CDR3 region has the DNA TGTGCCAGCAGCCGGACAGGGACTAGCGCTGGGGCCAACGTCCTGACTTTC. Translating gives CASSRTGTSAGANVLTF.

This rearrangement joins TRBV28 to TRBJ2-5; TRBD2 agrees at 7 bases. CDR3 length: 13 residues. V dropped 3 bases and J dropped 5; count of bases not matched to a gene: 3. Per the germline V gene, CDR1 is MDHEN and CDR2 is SYDVKM. CDR3 loop: CASSLTSPETQYF. DNA of the CDR3: TGTGCCAGCAGTTTGACTAGCCCGGAGACCCAGTACTTC.

CDR3 loop: CATSRRQGAGSEAFF. The CDR3 region has the DNA TGTGCCACCAGCAGGCGACAGGGGGCGGGAAGTGAAGCTTTCTTT. The chain employs TRBV15 and TRBJ1-1, with 10 bases aligning to TRBD1. Germline V CDR1 and CDR2: LNHNV, YYDKDF (reference sequence). The CDR3 spans 15 residues. The J segment lost 7 bases and the V segment lost 3 bases, leaving 8 bases of the junction unmatched.

The chain employs TRBV24-1 and TRBJ2-1, with TRBD1 matching over 7 bases. The CDR3 has 12 amino acids. Unmatched junction bases numbered 5, after V lost 5 bases and J lost 11 bases. In germline, CDR1 is KGHDR, CDR2 SFDVKD. The chain's CDR3 is CATSGPDRKQFF. The CDR3 DNA reads TGTGCCACCAGTGGACCGGACAGGAAGCAGTTCTTC.

The J gene is TRBJ2-1, the V gene TRBV6-2 or TRBV6-3; 7 bases align to TRBD2. This CDR3 spans 14 amino acids. Germline-derived CDR1 and CDR2 are MNHEY and SVGEGT. With V trimmed by 5 bases and J by 7 bases, 8 bases remained unmatched. CDR3 in amino acids: CASSLRLAGNEQFF. CDR3 sequence (DNA): TGTGCCAGCAGTCTTCGACTAGCCGGGAATGAGCAGTTCTTC.

The chain recombines TRBV7-3 with TRBJ2-1; 10 bases are shared with TRBD2. Germline CDR1 is SGHTA and CDR2 is FQGTGA. Germline trimming cut 5 bases from V and 10 bases from J; bases unmatched to any gene: 11. This CDR3 spans 15 amino acids. CDR3 in DNA: TGTGCCAGCAGCCGAGCGGGAGGGTTATTGGGGGAGCAGTTCTTC. Protein sequence: CASSRAGGLLGEQFF.

Here the CDR3 DNA reads TGTGCCAGCAGGAAAGGCGGGGGCGATGGCTACACCTTC. Its protein is CASRKGGGDGYTF. The chain links TRBV28 to TRBJ1-2; D perhaps matches TRBD1 (6 bases). V lost 6 bases and J lost 6, with 14 bases in between. Germline V gene data show CDR1 as MDHEN and CDR2 as SYDVKM. This CDR3 has 13 residues.

The sample holds a few counts of this clone. The chain is built from TRBV28 and TRBJ2-7; 10 positions agree with TRBD2. The CDR3 contains 16 residues. V shed 5 bases, J shed 0 bases, and the junction held 7 bases outside the gene matches. The germline gives CDR1 MDHEN, CDR2 SYDVKM. CDR3 loop: CASSTNSGRYSYEQYF. CDR3 nucleotide sequence: TGTGCCAGCAGTACAAATAGCGGGAGGTACTCCTACGAGCAGTACTTC. The whole variable domain, filled in from reference TRBV28 and TRBJ2-7, reads DVKVTQSSRYLVKRTGEKVFLECVQDMDHENMFWYRQDPGLGLRLIYFSYDVKMKEKGDIPEGYSVSREKKERFSLILESASTNQTSMYLCASSTNSGRYSYEQYFGPGTRLTVT.

This clone was seen once. The V call is TRBV6-2 or TRBV6-3, the J call TRBJ2-7, with TRBD2 matching over 7 bases. The CDR3 is 14 residues long. Germline CDR1 reads MNHEY; CDR2 reads SVGEGT. J gave up 2 bases and V 3 bases, and 4 bases lay outside the gene matches. As DNA, the CDR3 is TGTGCCAGCAGTTATCAGGCGGGGGCCTACGAGCAGTACTTC. It specifies CASSYQAGAYEQYF.

The gene calls are TRBV7-2 and TRBJ2-1, with 10 bases aligning to TRBD2. CDR3 length: 15 residues. V trimming: 5 bases; J trimming: 7 bases; junction bases outside the gene matches: 8. CDR1 and CDR2 from the germline V gene are SGHTA and FQGNSA. As DNA, the CDR3 is TGTGCCAGCAGCGCCAGGACTAGCGGAGGGAATGAGCAGTTCTTC. Protein sequence: CASSARTSGGNEQFF.

The J gene is TRBJ2-3, the V gene TRBV5-4, with 7 positions matching TRBD2. Germline CDR1 SGHNT, CDR2 YYREEE (reference sequence). The V gene end was trimmed by 2 bases and the J gene end by 0 bases; junction bases not matched to a gene: 9. The CDR3 runs 17 residues. Here the CDR3 DNA reads TGTGCCAGCAGCTTCCTAACTAGCGCCCATAGCACAGATACGCAGTATTTT. This encodes CASSFLTSAHSTDTQYF.